This T cell receptor beta chain was recovered during a study of cytomegalovirus exposure and HLA in healthy donors. Background on the study: Of over 350 genotyped donors, roughly 81% grouped in the Caucasian-associated ancestry cluster.

PCR employed 60 Vbeta and 13 Jbeta primers. The protocol was immunoSEQ multiplex PCR, while the TCRdb copy is restricted to in-frame clones and leaves out a portion. This table holds fewer than 250,000 clones, 70% to 75% found once. The CDR3 is 18 amino acids. The gene calls are TRBV12-2 and TRBJ2-1; the D call TRBD1 from the table was never checked on the DNA. TRBV12-2 has pseudogene status. The specimen was PBMCs. The sequence was collected from a man younger than 40 in good health and CMV-seropositive. The CDR3, as DNA: TGTGCAAGTCGCAGTGGACAGGGCCGTGGGTACTCCTACAATGAGCAGTTCTTC. This gives the protein CASRSGQGRGYSYNEQFF.